A selection of T cell receptor beta chains follows, all from one sample in a study of siplizumab effects on memory and regulatory T cells. Clones were read by immunoSEQ multiplex PCR, and TCRdb kept only the in-frame ones, dropping some. The sample consists of 100,000 or so clones, 90% to 95% of them appearing once. The specimen was CD4+ T cells sorted from blood. The receptors here all came from a human donor in good health. Each CDR3 is given with its conserved first and last residue. The order of the fields is clone size, J gene, V gene, D gene, CDR3 protein, CDR3 DNA. A D gene is named only where the DNA matches it firmly. The size field is filled for only some rows; it gives once, few, many or a size class.

size: .; J: TRBJ2-3; V: TRBV6-4; D: TRBD1; CDR3: CASSPQGEGTDTQYF; DNA: TGTGCCAGCAGCCCCCAGGGGGAAGGCACAGATACGCAGTATTTT
size: .; J: TRBJ2-3; V: TRBV19; D: TRBD2; CDR3: CASSTPAGGVGDTQYF; DNA: TGTGCCAGTAGTACCCCAGCGGGAGGGGTTGGAGATACGCAGTATTTT
size: .; J: TRBJ1-3; V: TRBV27; D: .; CDR3: CASRRVTGNTIYF; DNA: TGTGCCAGCAGAAGAGTCACTGGAAACACCATATATTTT
size: .; J: TRBJ2-2; V: TRBV19; D: .; CDR3: CASSLGGGELFF; DNA: TGTGCCAGTAGTCTCGGCGGCGGGGAGCTGTTTTTT
size: few; J: TRBJ2-7; V: TRBV28; D: .; CDR3: CASSLSRRGANLGKSSYEQYF; DNA: TGTGCCAGCAGTTTATCACGTAGGGGGGCGAACTTAGGGAAGAGCTCCTACGAGCAGTACTTC
size: .; J: TRBJ1-1; V: TRBV5-1; D: .; CDR3: CASSLGHRDTEAFF; DNA: TGCGCCAGCAGCCTAGGGCACAGGGACACTGAAGCTTTCTTT
size: .; J: TRBJ2-3; V: TRBV27; D: .; CDR3: CASSPSGVGTPHGRTDTQYF; DNA: TGTGCCAGCAGTCCTTCAGGGGTTGGGACTCCCCATGGGCGCACAGATACGCAGTATTTT
size: .; J: TRBJ2-1; V: TRBV28; D: .; CDR3: CASSPHRTNSYNEQFF; DNA: TGTGCCAGCTCACCGCACCGTACTAACTCCTACAATGAGCAGTTCTTC
size: .; J: TRBJ2-7; V: TRBV11-2; D: TRBD2; CDR3: CASSPTSGISGEQYF; DNA: TGTGCCAGCAGCCCGACTAGCGGGATTTCCGGCGAGCAGTACTTC
size: .; J: TRBJ2-3; V: TRBV10-1; D: TRBD1; CDR3: CASSDIGTGSPDTQYF; DNA: TGCGCCAGCAGTGATATCGGGACAGGGAGTCCCGATACGCAGTATTTT
size: .; J: TRBJ1-2; V: TRBV7-9; D: .; CDR3: CASSLARELNYGYTF; DNA: TGTGCCAGCAGCTTAGCGAGGGAACTGAACTATGGCTACACCTTC
size: .; J: TRBJ2-1; V: TRBV27; D: TRBD1; CDR3: CASRIRGRDEQFF; DNA: TGTGCCAGCAGGATAAGGGGGCGGGATGAGCAGTTCTTC
size: .; J: TRBJ2-7; V: TRBV11-2; D: .; CDR3: CASSLVRGAYEQYF; DNA: TGTGCCAGCAGCTTAGTGCGGGGCGCCTACGAGCAGTACTTC
size: once; J: TRBJ1-1; V: TRBV5-1; D: .; CDR3: CASSHAQVGETEAFF; DNA: TGCGCCAGCAGCCATGCCCAGGTGGGTGAGACTGAAGCTTTCTTT
size: .; J: TRBJ2-1; V: TRBV29-1; D: TRBD2; CDR3: CSVFSGAQYNEQFF; DNA: TGCAGCGTCTTTAGCGGGGCTCAATACAATGAGCAGTTCTTC
size: .; J: TRBJ1-1; V: TRBV28; D: .; CDR3: CASRAAGDTEAFF; DNA: TGTGCCAGCAGGGCTGCAGGGGACACTGAAGCTTTCTTT
size: .; J: TRBJ1-1; V: TRBV7-9; D: .; CDR3: CAVQEMNTEAFF; DNA: TGTGCCGTTCAGGAGATGAACACTGAAGCTTTCTTT
size: .; J: TRBJ1-2; V: TRBV5-4; D: .; CDR3: CASSLPGGMKGGYTF; DNA: TGTGCCAGCAGCTTACCCGGGGGGATGAAGGGTGGCTACACCTTC
size: .; J: TRBJ2-6; V: TRBV5-1; D: .; CDR3: CASSLEGVVSYSGANVLTF; DNA: TGCGCCAGCAGCTTGGAGGGAGTTGTAAGTTACTCTGGGGCCAACGTCCTGACTTTC
size: few; J: TRBJ2-3; V: TRBV7-9; D: TRBD1; CDR3: CASSLVRRTGVTDTQYF; DNA: TGTGCCAGCAGCTTAGTTCGTCGGACAGGGGTCACAGATACGCAGTATTTT
size: .; J: TRBJ2-1; V: TRBV28; D: TRBD2; CDR3: CASSSRGQGLAGGEQFF; DNA: TGTGCCAGCAGTTCAAGGGGCCAGGGACTAGCGGGAGGTGAGCAGTTCTTC
size: .; J: TRBJ2-7; V: TRBV7-8; D: .; CDR3: CASSLVRAYEQYF; DNA: TGTGCCAGCAGCTTGGTTAGGGCCTACGAGCAGTACTTC
size: .; J: TRBJ2-1; V: TRBV2; D: .; CDR3: CASTPAQQGNNGQFF; DNA: TGTGCCAGCACACCCGCCCAACAGGGAAATAATGGGCAGTTCTTC
size: .; J: TRBJ2-5; V: TRBV5-1; D: TRBD2; CDR3: CASSSGPSGSSQETQYF; DNA: TGCGCCAGCAGCTCGGGCCCTAGCGGGTCCTCCCAAGAGACCCAGTACTTC
size: .; J: TRBJ2-7; V: TRBV19; D: .; CDR3: CASSIVNGGYEQYF; DNA: TGTGCCAGTAGTATAGTGAACGGAGGATACGAGCAGTACTTC
size: .; J: TRBJ2-5; V: TRBV5-3; D: .; CDR3: CARSLVETQYF; DNA: TGTGCCAGAAGCTTGGTTGAGACCCAGTACTTC
size: .; J: TRBJ2-1; V: TRBV27; D: .; CDR3: CASSLWSKPNEQFF; DNA: TGTGCCAGCAGTTTATGGTCCAAGCCTAATGAGCAGTTCTTC
size: .; J: TRBJ1-4; V: TRBV5-4; D: .; CDR3: CATREGSAATNEKLFF; DNA: TGTGCCACCCGGGAGGGGAGCGCAGCAACTAATGAAAAACTGTTTTTT
size: .; J: TRBJ1-4; V: TRBV5-1; D: TRBD1; CDR3: CASSRGTVATNEKLFF; DNA: TGCGCCAGCAGCAGAGGGACAGTTGCAACTAATGAAAAACTGTTTTTT
size: .; J: TRBJ2-2; V: TRBV19; D: .; CDR3: CASRAKVHAQKGTGELFF; DNA: TGTGCCAGTAGAGCGAAAGTTCATGCTCAGAAGGGCACCGGGGAGCTGTTTTTT
size: .; J: TRBJ2-1; V: TRBV6-6; D: TRBD2; CDR3: CASSSAGASYNEQFF; DNA: TGTGCCAGCAGTTCAGCGGGAGCTTCCTACAATGAGCAGTTCTTC
size: .; J: TRBJ2-3; V: TRBV10-3; D: .; CDR3: CAIRPRAYDTQYF; DNA: TGTGCCATCAGACCGAGGGCCTACGATACGCAGTATTTT
size: .; J: TRBJ2-1; V: TRBV6-5; D: .; CDR3: CASMRGRGEQFF; DNA: TGTGCCAGCATGCGGGGGCGCGGTGAGCAGTTCTTC
size: .; J: TRBJ2-7; V: TRBV7-9; D: .; CDR3: CASSRSSWEQYF; DNA: TGTGCCAGCAGCAGGTCTTCATGGGAGCAGTACTTC
size: .; J: TRBJ2-1; V: TRBV5-4; D: TRBD2; CDR3: CASSLGGSRDEQFF; DNA: TGTGCCAGCAGCTTGGGCGGGAGTCGGGATGAGCAGTTCTTC
size: .; J: TRBJ1-2; V: TRBV5-1; D: .; CDR3: CASSLGGDEAVYTF; DNA: TGCGCCAGCAGCTTGGGGGGCGACGAGGCTGTCTACACCTTC
size: .; J: TRBJ2-1; V: TRBV28; D: .; CDR3: CASSLYEQFF; DNA: TGTGCCAGCAGTTTATATGAGCAGTTCTTC
size: .; J: TRBJ2-2; V: TRBV19; D: .; CDR3: CASSKVLRGIGELFF; DNA: TGTGCCAGTAGTAAAGTTTTGAGGGGAATCGGGGAGCTGTTTTTT
size: .; J: TRBJ2-3; V: TRBV15; D: .; CDR3: CATSRGTSTDTQYF; DNA: TGTGCCACCAGCAGAGGGACTAGCACAGATACGCAGTATTTT
size: few; J: TRBJ2-7; V: TRBV28; D: TRBD2; CDR3: CASTNPSGSYEQYF; DNA: TGTGCCAGCACAAACCCAAGCGGGAGCTACGAGCAGTACTTC
size: once; J: TRBJ2-1; V: TRBV5-8; D: .; CDR3: CASSLFRGSSYNEQFF; DNA: TGTGCCAGCAGCTTGTTTCGAGGGAGCTCCTACAATGAGCAGTTCTTC
size: .; J: TRBJ2-3; V: TRBV10-2; D: .; CDR3: CASSESGSTDTQYF; DNA: TGCGCCAGCAGTGAGTCTGGTAGCACAGATACGCAGTATTTT
size: .; J: TRBJ2-1; V: TRBV5-1; D: TRBD2; CDR3: CASSLTSGRDHEQFF; DNA: TGCGCCAGCAGCCTTACTAGCGGGAGGGACCATGAGCAGTTCTTC
size: .; J: TRBJ2-5; V: TRBV10-3; D: .; CDR3: CAINSRQEETQYF; DNA: TGTGCCATCAATAGCAGACAGGAGGAGACCCAGTACTTC
size: .; J: TRBJ2-7; V: TRBV6-5; D: .; CDR3: CASSPHDSYEQYF; DNA: TGTGCCAGCAGCCCGCACGATTCCTACGAGCAGTACTTC
size: .; J: TRBJ2-7; V: TRBV14; D: TRBD2; CDR3: CASSQAGTSTYEQYF; DNA: TGTGCCAGCAGCCAAGCCGGGACTAGCACCTACGAGCAGTACTTC
size: .; J: TRBJ2-7; V: TRBV28; D: .; CDR3: CASSPLGYEQYF; DNA: TGTGCCAGCAGCCCCTTGGGCTACGAGCAGTACTTC
size: .; J: TRBJ1-4; V: TRBV2; D: .; CDR3: CASHVNDRPEKLFF; DNA: TGTGCCAGCCACGTAAATGACCGCCCTGAAAAACTGTTTTTT
size: .; J: TRBJ2-5; V: TRBV28; D: TRBD2; CDR3: CASRGGSRGQETQYF; DNA: TGTGCCAGCAGGGGAGGGAGTAGGGGCCAAGAGACCCAGTACTTC
size: .; J: TRBJ1-3; V: TRBV25-1; D: .; CDR3: CASRSFSGNTIYF; DNA: TGTGCCAGCAGGAGCTTCTCTGGAAACACCATATATTTT
size: .; J: TRBJ2-5; V: TRBV6-1; D: .; CDR3: CASRVGEAAETQYF; DNA: TGTGCCAGCAGGGTAGGGGAGGCTGCAGAGACCCAGTACTTC
size: .; J: TRBJ1-5; V: TRBV2; D: TRBD1; CDR3: CASSAWTGKPQPQHF; DNA: TGTGCCAGCAGCGCATGGACAGGGAAACCTCAGCCCCAGCATTTT
size: .; J: TRBJ2-2; V: TRBV11-2; D: TRBD2; CDR3: CASSSRGGSTGELFF; DNA: TGTGCCAGCAGCTCCCGGGGGGGGTCCACCGGGGAGCTGTTTTTT
size: few; J: TRBJ2-1; V: TRBV9; D: TRBD2; CDR3: CASSVRTSAGGGEQFF; DNA: TGTGCCAGCAGCGTTCGAACTAGCGCCGGCGGGGGTGAGCAGTTCTTC
size: .; J: TRBJ1-1; V: TRBV19; D: .; CDR3: CASSLRTVDEAFF; DNA: TGTGCCAGTAGTCTACGGACAGTAGATGAAGCTTTCTTT
size: .; J: TRBJ1-2; V: TRBV21-1; D: .; CDR3: CASTLGYRGPYGYTF; DNA: TGTGCCAGCACTCTGGGGTACAGGGGTCCCTATGGCTACACCTTC
size: .; J: TRBJ1-1; V: TRBV2; D: .; CDR3: CASTNTQGITEAFF; DNA: TGTGCCAGCACAAACACCCAGGGGATAACTGAAGCTTTCTTT
size: .; J: TRBJ2-1; V: TRBV7-6; D: TRBD2; CDR3: CASSLAAGGYYNEQFF; DNA: TGTGCCAGCAGCTTAGCGGCGGGGGGGTACTACAATGAGCAGTTCTTC